Presented here are 7 T cell receptor beta chains from one specimen sequenced in a study of identifying expanded T cells in peripheral blood. Assay used: immunoSEQ multiplex PCR; TCRdb lists only in-frame clones, some missing. The repertoire holds tens of thousands of clones, 84% seen once, with 20% in the top ten. The specimen sequenced was blood. The source of these receptors is a person aged 18 to 75 in good health.

The rearrangement joins TRBV4-1 to TRBJ2-7; 11 positions match TRBD2. CDR3 size: 15 residues. The ends lost 4 bases at V and 3 bases at J; junction bases unmatched: 5. Germline V gene data show CDR1 as MGHRA and CDR2 as YSYEKL. CDR3 sequence (DNA): TGCGCCAGCAGCCTAGCGGGAGGGCAAGTCTACGAGCAGTACTTC. This translates into CASSLAGGQVYEQYF.

The chain recombines TRBV6-4 with TRBJ2-6; possible D gene TRBD2, 7 bases. V lost 3 bases and J lost 0, with 12 bases in between. Germline assignment: CDR1 MRHNA and CDR2 SNTAGT. The CDR3 contains 17 residues. DNA of the CDR3: TGTGCCAGCAGTGAAGTAGGGGGGGGCTCTGGGGCCAACGTCCTGACTTTC. Protein: CASSEVGGGSGANVLTF.

J is TRBJ2-3 and V is TRBV9; the match to TRBD1 covers 9 bases. Germline V lookup: CDR1 SGDLS, CDR2 YYNGEE. The V and J ends lost 4 bases and 1 base, in that order; junction bases with no gene match: 7. The CDR3 has 16 residues. CDR3 nucleotides: TGTGCCAGCAGCATGGGACAGGGAAGCCGCACAGATACGCAGTATTTT. The encoded protein is CASSMGQGSRTDTQYF.

CDR3 coding DNA: TGTGCCAGCAGGTATGGGAGTACAGAGACCCAGTACTTC. Its protein product is CASRYGSTETQYF. V is TRBV5-6 and J is TRBJ2-5, with D possibly matching TRBD2 (5 bases). V lost 5 bases, J lost 4 bases, and 12 bases lay in between. This CDR3 comprises 13 residues. Germline V gene data show CDR1 as SGHDT and CDR2 as YYEEEE.

This chain connects TRBV28 to TRBJ1-4; the match to TRBD1 covers 7 bases. With V trimmed by 7 bases and J by 5 bases, 7 bases remained unmatched. Germline assignment: CDR1 MDHEN and CDR2 SYDVKM. The CDR3 spans 14 residues. CDR3 coding DNA: TGTGCCAGCAAAAGAGGACAGGAGAATGAAAAACTGTTTTTT. Residues: CASKRGQENEKLFF.

In this sample, this clone turned up a few times. The rearrangement uses TRBV11-1 and TRBJ2-3; D is perhaps TRBD1 or TRBD2 (5 bases each). The V gene's germline CDR1 is SGHAT and CDR2 FQDESV (reference sequence). V was trimmed by 5 bases and J by 3 bases, leaving 15 bases between them. The CDR3 length is 15 residues. In DNA form, the CDR3 reads TGTGCCAGCAGCCCAGAGGGGAAAGAGACAGATACGCAGTATTTT. Protein sequence: CASSPEGKETDTQYF.

This chain joins TRBV27 and TRBJ2-1; weak D call: TRBD1 (6 bases). This CDR3 comprises 16 residues. Trimming left V 5 bases short and J 6 bases short, with 20 bases between. CDR1 is MNHEY and CDR2 is SMNVEV in the germline V gene (reference sequence). The CDR3 is CASSIWGRHPSNEQFF. For the CDR3, the DNA is TGTGCCAGCAGTATCTGGGGGCGGCACCCTTCCAATGAGCAGTTCTTC.